These 2 T cell receptor beta chains were all obtained from the same sample, sequenced in a study of long-term antiretroviral therapy in people with HIV. Researchers ran immunoSEQ v3.0 at survey level. Repertoires were generated with immunoSEQ multiplex PCR, while TCRdb's copy carries only in-frame clones and drops some. The sample consists of tens of thousands of clones, 88% of them appearing once. The source material was unsorted PBMCs, sampled more than 4.3 years after starting antiretroviral therapy. These receptors were taken from a man aged 25 to 40 with HIV.

The chain links TRBV5-6 to TRBJ1-1; possibly TRBD1 for D (5 bases). Germline V CDR1 and CDR2: SGHDT, YYEEEE. Trimming pared 4 bases from V and 1 base from J, leaving 11 bases between. This CDR3 is 14 amino acids long. In DNA form, the CDR3 reads TGTGCCAGCAGCCTGGGGACGCGGAACACTGAAGCTTTCTTT. The encoded protein is CASSLGTRNTEAFF.

The chain is built from TRBV9 and TRBJ1-4; 8 positions match TRBD1. Per germline, CDR1 SGDLS and CDR2 YYNGEE. This CDR3 has 15 amino acids. V gave up 3 bases and J gave up 5 bases; unmatched junction bases: 6. The CDR3 protein is CASSATGAGNEKLFF. As DNA, the CDR3 is TGTGCCAGCAGCGCGACAGGGGCTGGAAATGAAAAACTGTTTTTT.